The TCR beta chain under discussion was sequenced for a study of blood T cell repertoires in COVID-19. About the study: Sources were T cells, B-cell-depleted T cells, or PBMCs; the material itself was cDNA or gDNA.

The CDR3 length is 14 residues. With V trimmed by 5 bases and J by 3 bases, 5 bases remained unmatched. CDR1 is SGHNT and CDR2 is YENEEA in the germline V gene. Clones were read by immunoSEQ multiplex PCR, and TCRdb kept only the in-frame ones, dropping some. The sample holds more than 95,000 clones, about 85% seen once. This receptor was obtained from an elderly man with active or convalescent COVID-19. The chain has TRBV11-3 and TRBJ2-5; 8 positions agree with TRBD2. Material for sequencing was peripheral blood. CDR3 sequence: CASSAGGRKETQYF. CDR3 bases: TGTGCCAGCAGCGCGGGGGGCCGTAAAGAGACCCAGTACTTC.